What follows are 5 T cell receptor beta chains derived from one specimen sequenced in a study of shared clonotypes between healthy human individuals. Generated by immunoSEQ multiplex PCR, the TCRdb table keeps only in-frame clones and is missing some. The sample has about 2 million clones, approximately 94% seen once. Naive-designated CD8 cells lacked CD45RO, were positively enriched for CCR7, and omitted terminally differentiated effector memory CD45RA+ cells. The sample consisted of naive CD8+ T cells sorted from blood. The receptors come from a man aged 18 to 35 in good health.

The J gene is TRBJ1-6, the V gene TRBV13; D is possibly TRBD1 (6 bases). The germline CDR1 and CDR2 sequences are PRHDT and FYEKMQ (reference sequence). The ends were cut back, 1 base at V and 6 bases at J, with 13 bases in the middle. The CDR3 covers 16 residues. The DNA of the CDR3 is TGTGCCAGCAGCTTAGACAGGGCCTGGGGTAATTCACCCCTCCACTTT. Its protein product is CASSLDRAWGNSPLHF.

Notes on this clone: Additional DNA sequences in this sample encode the identical CDR3. The V gene is TRBV9, the J gene TRBJ2-2; D is unresolved. Trimming pared 0 bases from V and 5 bases from J, leaving 5 bases between. Germline values: CDR1 SGDLS, CDR2 YYNGEE. The CDR3 sequence is 13 residues long. CDR3 in amino acids: CASSVGGTGELFF. The CDR3, as DNA: TGTGCCAGCAGCGTAGGAGGTACCGGGGAGCTGTTTTTT.

CDR3 in amino acids: CASSDGGSYNEQFF. CDR3 nucleotides: TGTGCCAGCAGTGACGGGGGGTCGTACAATGAGCAGTTCTTC. The chain joins TRBV25-1 to TRBJ2-1; 7 bases fit TRBD2. The CDR3 runs 14 residues. The V gene end was trimmed by 3 bases and the J gene end by 4 bases; junction bases not matched to a gene: 3. Germline CDR1 and CDR2: MGHDK and SYGVNS.

J is TRBJ2-2 and V is TRBV6-5, with 10 bases lining up with TRBD1. V lost 2 bases, J lost 5 bases, and 5 bases stayed unmatched. Per the germline V gene, CDR1 is MNHEY and CDR2 is SVGAGI. This CDR3 is built from 16 residues. The CDR3: CASSYVGQGPTGELFF. In DNA, the CDR3 is TGTGCCAGCAGTTACGTGGGACAGGGGCCTACCGGGGAGCTGTTTTTT.

The rearrangement uses TRBV6-1 and TRBJ2-5, with D unresolved. The length of the CDR3 is 15 residues. V was cut by 8 bases and J by 3 bases, with 19 bases left in between. The germline CDR1 and CDR2 sequences are MNHNS and SASEGT. The CDR3 sequence: CASGEPGVLEETQYF. In nucleotides, the CDR3 is TGTGCCAGCGGCGAACCAGGCGTCCTGGAAGAGACCCAGTACTTC.